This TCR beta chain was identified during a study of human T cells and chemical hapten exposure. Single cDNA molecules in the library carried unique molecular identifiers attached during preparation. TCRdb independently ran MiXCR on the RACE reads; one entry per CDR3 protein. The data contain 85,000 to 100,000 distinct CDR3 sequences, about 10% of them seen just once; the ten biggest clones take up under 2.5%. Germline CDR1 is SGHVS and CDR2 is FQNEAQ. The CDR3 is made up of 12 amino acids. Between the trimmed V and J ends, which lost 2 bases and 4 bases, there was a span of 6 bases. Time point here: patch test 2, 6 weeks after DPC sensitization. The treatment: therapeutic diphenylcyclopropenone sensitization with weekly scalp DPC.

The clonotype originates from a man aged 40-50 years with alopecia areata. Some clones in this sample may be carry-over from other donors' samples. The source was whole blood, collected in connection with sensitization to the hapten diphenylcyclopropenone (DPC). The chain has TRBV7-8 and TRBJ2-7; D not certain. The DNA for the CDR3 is TGTGCCAGCAGCTTAAACAGTTACGAGCAGTACGTC. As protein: CASSLNSYEQYV.